The sequence of this T cell receptor beta chain was determined in a study of long-term antiretroviral therapy in people with HIV. Study as a whole: Collection of the earliest samples took place about a decade ahead of the 2015 immediate-ART recommendation.

The CDR3 has 15 residues. Trimming took 3 bases from V and 4 from J, leaving 14 bases between them. Germline V gene data show CDR1 as LNHDA and CDR2 as SQIVND (reference sequence). Comment on this clone: The antigen remains undetermined.

Runs used v3.0 of the immunoSEQ assay and were done at survey level. Per-sample sequencing targets were about 35,000-50,000 T-cell genomes. This table comes from immunoSEQ multiplex PCR, and its TCRdb copy is limited to in-frame clones, with some not included. The sample has 20,000 to 25,000 clones; roughly 88% are singletons. Samples held roughly 0.85-11 million cryopreserved PBMC, and DNA extraction followed. Study-wide findings and caveats: Nothing was known about ART adherence, viral resistance or changes in therapy.

The V call is TRBV19, the J call TRBJ2-3; a possible D gene is TRBD1 (6 bases). The sample consisted of unsorted PBMCs, taken 0.1 years before starting antiretroviral therapy. This receptor was obtained from a man between 18 and 29 years old with HIV. The CDR3: CASSIMLGGADTQYF. The CDR3 DNA reads TGTGCCAGTAGTATCATGCTAGGGGGAGCAGATACGCAGTATTTT.